The present TCR beta chain was sequenced within a study of CD8 T cells in ankylosing spondylitis. General study points: Within peripheral blood, clones linked to disease were CD8+ and relatively rare. Typical of ankylosing spondylitis blood, it appeared, was a TCR beta motif of eight highly homologous variants. There were earlier reports of some motif variants in reactive arthritis synovial fluid and blood. The authors reported significant enrichment of disease-linked clones in matched ankylosing spondylitis synovial fluid.

The germline gives CDR1 ENHRY, CDR2 SYGVKD. Trimming removed 10 bases at V and 5 bases at J, with 14 bases between. The CDR3 has 12 residues. In making TCR beta libraries, quantitative 5'-RACE with molecular barcodes was used. MiXCR, run by TCRdb on the 5' RACE reads, gives a single entry per CDR3 protein. The sample records 500,000 or so distinct CDR3 sequences, under 5.5% being singletons. This clonotype has a count of ten or more. Its antigen is as yet unknown. The clonotype was recovered from a male donor with ankylosing spondylitis. The sequenced sample consisted of blood, either unsorted or a sorted T cell fraction (not recorded which). This chain links TRBV10-3 with TRBJ1-1, with D maybe TRBD1 (6 bases). CDR3 nucleotide sequence: TGTGCCACAGCAGGGGTTGGAACTGAAGCTTTCTTT. Its translation is CATAGVGTEAFF.